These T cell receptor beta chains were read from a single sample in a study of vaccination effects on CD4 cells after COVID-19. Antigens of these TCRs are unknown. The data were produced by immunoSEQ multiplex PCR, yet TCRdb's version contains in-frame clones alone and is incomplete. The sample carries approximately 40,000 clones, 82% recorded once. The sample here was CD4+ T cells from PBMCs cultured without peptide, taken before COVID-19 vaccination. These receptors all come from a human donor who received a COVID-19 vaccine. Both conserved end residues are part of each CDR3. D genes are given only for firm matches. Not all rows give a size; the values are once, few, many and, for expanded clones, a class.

TGTGCCAGCAGCTTAGCAGCTAGGACTAGCACAGATACGCAGTATTTT CASSLAARTSTDTQYF TRBV7-2 - - TRBJ2-3 16
TGTGCCAGCAGCCCTGGTTTGAGGGGTGCGAACACTGAAGCTTTCTTT CASSPGLRGANTEAFF TRBV7-9 - few TRBJ1-1 16
TGTGCCACTCGCAGGGTATTTAATGAAAAACTGTTTTTT CATRRVFNEKLFF TRBV6-5 - - TRBJ1-4 13
TGTGCCAGCAGCTTACGTTTGCGGGGGGCGCGGGTCTTGGCCGGGGAGCTGTTTTTT CASSLRLRGARVLAGELFF TRBV7-3 TRBD2 few TRBJ2-2 19
TGTGCCAGCAGTGCTTTAGTAGGGGCCAGCGACTATGGCTACACCTTC CASSALVGASDYGYTF TRBV6-1 - - TRBJ1-2 16
TGTGCCAGCAGCGCCCAAGTAGGGGGGACTGAAGCTTTCTTT CASSAQVGGTEAFF TRBV9 - few TRBJ1-1 14
TGTGCCTCCCCCGTTTGGCAGGGGCCAGATACGCAGTATTTT CASPVWQGPDTQYF TRBV5-8 - - TRBJ2-3 14
TGTGCCTGGAGTGCGGGGGTGTACACTGAAGCTTTCTTT CAWSAGVYTEAFF TRBV30 - - TRBJ1-1 13
TGTGCCACCCGGGGCCCCACAGATACGCAGTATTTT CATRGPTDTQYF TRBV24-1 - - TRBJ2-3 12
TGTGCCAGCAGCTTAGGGGGGCTGAACACCGGGGAGCTGTTTTTT CASSLGGLNTGELFF TRBV7-2 - - TRBJ2-2 15
TGTGCCAGCAGCAGACTTCAGAACACTGAAGCTTTCTTT CASSRLQNTEAFF TRBV6-6 - once TRBJ1-1 13
TGTGCCAGCAGTGACACTCCCCAGGCCCTGGGGGGCTACACCTTC CASSDTPQALGGYTF TRBV6-4 - - TRBJ1-2 15
TGTGCCAGCAGGGGGACATCGAGCTCTGGAAACACCATATATTTT CASRGTSSSGNTIYF TRBV6-5 - - TRBJ1-3 15